This T cell receptor (beta chain) was observed in a study of blood T cell repertoires in COVID-19. Study background: T cells, B-cell-depleted T cells, or PBMCs provided the cDNA or gDNA that served as material.

Trimming at V came to 5 bases and at J to 5 bases, leaving 7 bases not matched to a gene. This CDR3 comprises 15 residues. Germline CDR1 and CDR2: MNHNY and SVGAGI (reference sequence). Only in-frame clones appear in the TCRdb table, and some are missing; sequencing was by immunoSEQ multiplex PCR. The sample holds over 130,000 clones, 65% to 90% seen once. The source material was peripheral blood. The origin of this receptor is a man over 45 with acute or convalescent COVID-19. The V gene is TRBV6-6, the J gene TRBJ2-4; 9 nucleotides line up with TRBD2. CDR3 region: CASSPGTSWQNIQYF. CDR3 nucleotides: TGTGCCAGCAGTCCCGGGACTAGCTGGCAAAACATTCAGTACTTC.